A selection of T cell receptor beta chains follows, all from one sample in a study of OX40 agonist ivuxolimab in advanced cancers. Data came from immunoSEQ multiplex PCR; TCRdb stores just in-frame clones and leaves some out. The sample has about 20,000 clones, roughly four fifths seen once. Sequencing used CD4+ or CD8+ T cells sorted from blood, obtained in a trial of the OX40 agonist ivuxolimab. The receptor source for this set is an adult with an advanced solid tumor such as melanoma, head and neck, liver or kidney cancer. CDR3s include the opening cysteine and the closing phenylalanine or tryptophan. D genes are given only for firm matches. Rows may omit the clone size; those that give it use once, few, many or a size class.

>TRBV15|few|TRBJ2-7|.
TGTGCCACCAGCAGAGATACGATTAATAGCGGTAACTCCTACGAGCAGTACTTC
CATSRDTINSGNSYEQYF
>TRBV5-1|.|TRBJ2-3|.
TGCGCCAGCAGCCCTCTAGGGGGGCCAGATACGCAGTATTTT
CASSPLGGPDTQYF
>TRBV6-5|few|TRBJ2-7|.
TGTGCCAGCAGTTTCAGACCCACCTACGAGCAGTACTTC
CASSFRPTYEQYF
>TRBV6-5|.|TRBJ1-4|TRBD1
TGTGCCAGCAGTTATAATATGGGAGGGGGCGGGGAAAAACTGTTTTTT
CASSYNMGGGGEKLFF
>TRBV21-1|.|TRBJ2-1|.
TGTGCCAGCAGCAACTCTGGGGGGAAAGCGCACAATGAGCAGTTCTTC
CASSNSGGKAHNEQFF
>TRBV6-6|.|TRBJ1-2|TRBD1
TGTGCCAGCAGCCGTACAGGGGGCCGGAGCTACACCTTC
CASSRTGGRSYTF
>TRBV4-1|.|TRBJ2-7|.
TGCGCCAGCAGCCAAGAGGAGCGGGTTACCTACGAGCAGTACTTC
CASSQEERVTYEQYF
>TRBV19|.|TRBJ1-5|.
TGTGCCAGTAGTCTGGTAAATCAGCCCCAGCATTTT
CASSLVNQPQHF
>TRBV9|.|TRBJ2-2|.
TGTGCCAGCAGCGGAGCCCGATCTCTCAGTGTCCCCGGGGAGCTGTTTTTT
CASSGARSLSVPGELFF
>TRBV5-1|.|TRBJ2-7|.
TGCGCCAGCAGCTTGGCAGGGAACGAGCAGTACTTC
CASSLAGNEQYF
>TRBV4-1|.|TRBJ2-1|.
TGCGCCAGCAGCCAAGACTGGGGGTCCCTCAATGGAGAGCAGTTCTTC
CASSQDWGSLNGEQFF
>TRBV11-3|.|TRBJ2-5|TRBD2
TGTGCCAGCAGCGCGGGACTAGCGGGGGAAGAGACCCAGTACTTC
CASSAGLAGEETQYF
>TRBV9|.|TRBJ2-2|TRBD1
TGTGCCAGCAGCGGGACAGGGAACACCGGGGAGCTGTTTTTT
CASSGTGNTGELFF
>TRBV29-1|.|TRBJ2-1|.
TGCAGCGTTGGGGGACGAGCAGTTGGAGAGCAGTTCTTC
CSVGGRAVGEQFF
>TRBV6-1|.|TRBJ1-2|TRBD1
TGTGCCAGCAACACTTGGACAGGGGGCTCAAGCTACACCTTC
CASNTWTGGSSYTF
>TRBV30|.|TRBJ1-5|.
TGTGCCTGGAGTCTTAAGGAGAATCAGCCCCAGCATTTT
CAWSLKENQPQHF
>TRBV7-9|medium-sized|TRBJ2-2|.
TGTGCCAGCAGCTACACAATATCCACCGGGGAGCTGTTTTTT
CASSYTISTGELFF
>TRBV4-3|.|TRBJ1-4|.
TGCGCCAGCAGCCAAGATGGCAGGGGAAAACTGTTTTTT
CASSQDGRGKLFF
>TRBV11-2|.|TRBJ2-5|.
TGTGCCAGCAGCAGGAGCCCCCAAGAGACCCAGTACTTC
CASSRSPQETQYF
>TRBV19|.|TRBJ2-1|TRBD2
TGTGCCACGGGACTAGCGGGAGGTACCTACAATGAGCAGTTCTTC
CATGLAGGTYNEQFF
>TRBV11-2|once|TRBJ2-1|.
TGTGCCAGCAGCTCCGCCAGCCGGGGATTGGTTGTGTATGAGCAGTTCTTC
CASSSASRGLVVYEQFF